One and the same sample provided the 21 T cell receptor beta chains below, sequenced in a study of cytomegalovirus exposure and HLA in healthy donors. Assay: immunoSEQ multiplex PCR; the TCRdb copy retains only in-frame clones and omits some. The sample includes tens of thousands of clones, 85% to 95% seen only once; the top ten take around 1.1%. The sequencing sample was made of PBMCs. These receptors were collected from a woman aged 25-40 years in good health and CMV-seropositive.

CDR3 loop: CASSSRGENTEAFF. The CDR3 nucleotides read TGCGCCAGCAGCTCTCGGGGGGAGAACACTGAAGCTTTCTTT. This rearrangement joins TRBV5-1 to TRBJ1-1, with D perhaps TRBD1 (5 bases). The germline V gene encodes CDR1 SGHRS and CDR2 YFSETQ. Trimming removed 3 bases from V and 1 base from J, with 10 bases in between. The CDR3 has 14 amino acids.

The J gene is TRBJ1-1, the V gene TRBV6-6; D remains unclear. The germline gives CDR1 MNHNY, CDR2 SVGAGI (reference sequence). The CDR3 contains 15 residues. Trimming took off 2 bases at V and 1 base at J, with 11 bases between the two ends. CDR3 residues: CASSYGPSTNTEAFF. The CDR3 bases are TGTGCCAGCAGTTACGGCCCTAGCACGAACACTGAAGCTTTCTTT.

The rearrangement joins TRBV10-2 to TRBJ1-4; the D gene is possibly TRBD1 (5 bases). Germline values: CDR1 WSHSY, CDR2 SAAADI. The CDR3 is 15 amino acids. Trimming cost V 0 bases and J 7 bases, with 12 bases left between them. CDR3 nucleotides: TGCGCCAGCAGTGAGTCGTGGGGCTTGGGTGAAAAACTGTTTTTT. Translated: CASSESWGLGEKLFF.

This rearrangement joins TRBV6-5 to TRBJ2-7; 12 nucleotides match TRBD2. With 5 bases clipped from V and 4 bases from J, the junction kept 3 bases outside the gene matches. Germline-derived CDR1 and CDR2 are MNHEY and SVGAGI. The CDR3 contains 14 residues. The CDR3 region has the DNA TGTGCCAGCAGTCAGACTAGCGGGAGATACGAGCAGTACTTC. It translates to CASSQTSGRYEQYF.

The CDR3 nucleotides are TGTGCCAGCAGCGTCCGGAGCGACAGGATCTACGAGCAGTACTTC. Amino acids: CASSVRSDRIYEQYF. The gene calls are TRBV4-2 and TRBJ2-7; D possibly corresponds to TRBD1 (6 bases). CDR3 length: 15 residues. Per germline, CDR1 LGHNA and CDR2 YNFKEQ. Trimming pared 5 bases from V and 3 bases from J, leaving 17 bases between.

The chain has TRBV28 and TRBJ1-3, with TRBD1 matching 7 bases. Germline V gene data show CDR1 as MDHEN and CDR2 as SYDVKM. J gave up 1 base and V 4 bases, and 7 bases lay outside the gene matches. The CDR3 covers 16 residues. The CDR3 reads CASSSLDRRSGNTIYF. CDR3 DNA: TGTGCCAGCAGTTCCTTGGACAGGCGGTCTGGAAACACCATATATTTT.

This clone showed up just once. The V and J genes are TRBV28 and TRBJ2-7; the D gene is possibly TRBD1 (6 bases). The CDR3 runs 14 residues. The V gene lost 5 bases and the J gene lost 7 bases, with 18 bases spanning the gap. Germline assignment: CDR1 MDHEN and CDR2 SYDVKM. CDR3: CASSPPGQSREQYF. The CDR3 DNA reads TGTGCCAGCAGTCCACCCGGACAGAGTAGAGAGCAGTACTTC.

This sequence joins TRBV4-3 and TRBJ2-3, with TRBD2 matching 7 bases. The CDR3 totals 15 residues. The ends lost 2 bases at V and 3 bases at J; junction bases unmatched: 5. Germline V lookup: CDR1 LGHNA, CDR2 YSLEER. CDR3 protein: CASSQLLANTDTQYF. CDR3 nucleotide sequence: TGCGCCAGCAGCCAACTACTAGCGAATACAGATACGCAGTATTTT.

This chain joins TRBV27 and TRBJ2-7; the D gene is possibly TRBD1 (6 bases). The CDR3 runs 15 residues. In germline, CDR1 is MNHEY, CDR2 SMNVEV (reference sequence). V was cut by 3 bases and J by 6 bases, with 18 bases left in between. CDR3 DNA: TGTGCCAGCAGTTTTAAGGGGGTGGTTAGTGGCGAGCAGTACTTC. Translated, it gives CASSFKGVVSGEQYF.

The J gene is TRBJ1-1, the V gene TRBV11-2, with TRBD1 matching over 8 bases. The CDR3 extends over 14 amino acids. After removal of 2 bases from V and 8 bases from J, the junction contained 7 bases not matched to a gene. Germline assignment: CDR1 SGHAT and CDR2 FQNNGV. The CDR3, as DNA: TGTGCCAGCAGCTTATGGGGTCAGGGGGCGGAAGCTTTCTTT. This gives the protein CASSLWGQGAEAFF.

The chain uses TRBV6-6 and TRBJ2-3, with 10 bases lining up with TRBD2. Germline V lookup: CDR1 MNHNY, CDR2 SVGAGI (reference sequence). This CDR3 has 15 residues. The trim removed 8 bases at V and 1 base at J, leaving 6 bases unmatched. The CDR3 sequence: CASGRLAGGTDTQYF. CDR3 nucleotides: TGTGCCAGCGGCCGACTAGCGGGTGGCACAGATACGCAGTATTTT.

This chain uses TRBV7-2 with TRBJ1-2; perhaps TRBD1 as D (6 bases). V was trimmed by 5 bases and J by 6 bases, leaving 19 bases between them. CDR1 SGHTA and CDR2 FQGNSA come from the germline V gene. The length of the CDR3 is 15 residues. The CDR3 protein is CASSPRSGHLNGYTF. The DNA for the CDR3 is TGTGCCAGCAGCCCACGGTCGGGACATCTTAATGGCTACACCTTC.

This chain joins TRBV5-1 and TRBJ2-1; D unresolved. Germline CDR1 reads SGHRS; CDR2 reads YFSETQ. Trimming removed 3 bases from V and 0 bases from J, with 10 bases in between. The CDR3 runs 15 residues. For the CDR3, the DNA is TGCGCCAGCAGCTCGGATGCTAGCTCCTACAATGAGCAGTTCTTC. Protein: CASSSDASSYNEQFF.

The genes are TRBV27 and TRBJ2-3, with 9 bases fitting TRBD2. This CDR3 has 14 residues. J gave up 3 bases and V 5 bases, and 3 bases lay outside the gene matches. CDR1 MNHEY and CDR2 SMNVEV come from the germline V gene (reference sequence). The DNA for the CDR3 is TGTGCCAGCAGTAGCGGGAGGAATACAGATACGCAGTATTTT. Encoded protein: CASSSGRNTDTQYF.

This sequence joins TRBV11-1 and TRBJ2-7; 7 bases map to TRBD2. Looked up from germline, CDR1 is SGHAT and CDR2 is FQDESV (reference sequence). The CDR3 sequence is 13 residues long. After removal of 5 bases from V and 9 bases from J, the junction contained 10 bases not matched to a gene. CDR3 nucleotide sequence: TGTGCCAGCAGCCCTAAGGGAGGGGCTAGGCAGTACTTC. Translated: CASSPKGGARQYF.

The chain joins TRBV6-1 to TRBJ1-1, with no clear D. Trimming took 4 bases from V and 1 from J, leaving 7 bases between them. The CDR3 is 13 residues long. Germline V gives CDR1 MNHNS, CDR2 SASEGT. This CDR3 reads CASSARENTEAFF. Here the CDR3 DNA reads TGTGCCAGCAGTGCCCGGGAGAACACTGAAGCTTTCTTT.

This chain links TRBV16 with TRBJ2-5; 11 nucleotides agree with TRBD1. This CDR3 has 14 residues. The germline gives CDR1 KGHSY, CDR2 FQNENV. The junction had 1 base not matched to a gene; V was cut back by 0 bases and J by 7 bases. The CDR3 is CASSQSGQGVTQYF. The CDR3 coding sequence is TGTGCCAGCAGCCAATCGGGACAGGGGGTGACCCAGTACTTC.

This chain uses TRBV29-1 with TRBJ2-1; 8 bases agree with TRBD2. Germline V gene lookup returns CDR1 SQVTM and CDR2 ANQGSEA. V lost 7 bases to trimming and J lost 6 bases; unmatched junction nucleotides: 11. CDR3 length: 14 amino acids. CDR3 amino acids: CSAGTSPDRNEQFF. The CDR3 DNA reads TGCAGCGCGGGGACTAGTCCCGATCGCAATGAGCAGTTCTTC.

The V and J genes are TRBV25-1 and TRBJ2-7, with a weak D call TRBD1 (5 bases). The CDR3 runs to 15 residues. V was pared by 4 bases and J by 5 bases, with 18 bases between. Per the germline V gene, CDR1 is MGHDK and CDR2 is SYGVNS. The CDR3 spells CASSARQPSRDEQYF. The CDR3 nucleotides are TGTGCCAGCAGTGCCAGACAGCCGTCGCGCGACGAGCAGTACTTC.

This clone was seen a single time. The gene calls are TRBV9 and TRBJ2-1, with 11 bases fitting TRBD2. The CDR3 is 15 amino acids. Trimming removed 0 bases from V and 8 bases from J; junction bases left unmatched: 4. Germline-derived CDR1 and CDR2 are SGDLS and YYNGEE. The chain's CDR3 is CASSVGLAGSYEQFF. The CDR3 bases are TGTGCCAGCAGCGTAGGACTAGCGGGATCGTATGAGCAGTTCTTC.

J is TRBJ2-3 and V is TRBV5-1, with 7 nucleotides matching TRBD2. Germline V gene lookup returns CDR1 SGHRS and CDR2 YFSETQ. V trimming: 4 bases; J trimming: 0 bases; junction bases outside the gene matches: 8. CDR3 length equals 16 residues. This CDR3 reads CASSLDSGFSTDTQYF. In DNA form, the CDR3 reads TGCGCCAGCAGCCTGGATAGCGGGTTTAGCACAGATACGCAGTATTTT. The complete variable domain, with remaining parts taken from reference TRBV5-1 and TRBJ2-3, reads KAGVTQTPRYLIKTRGQQVTLSCSPISGHRSVSWYQQTPGQGLQFLFEYFSETQRNKGNFPGRFSGRQFSNSRSEMNVSTLELGDSALYLCASSLDSGFSTDTQYFGPGTRLTVL.